The clone carrying this TCR beta chain was counted a few times. The record originates from a study of cytomegalovirus exposure and HLA in healthy donors. 13 Jbeta primers and 60 Vbeta primers were used for the PCR. Some clones are missing from TCRdb's copy, which holds only in-frame ones; the method was immunoSEQ multiplex PCR. The data contain approximately 190,000 clones, about 13% of them singletons. The V gene end was trimmed by 1 base and the J gene end by 6 bases; junction bases not matched to a gene: 6. CDR1 SGHTA and CDR2 FQGNSA come from the germline V gene. CDR3 length: 14 residues. The source material was PBMCs. The chain has TRBV7-2 and TRBJ2-7, with 7 bases matching TRBD2. The origin of this receptor is a man aged 45-65 years in good health and CMV-seropositive. CDR3 bases: TGTGCCAGCAGCTTAGGACTAGCATGGGCCGAGCAGTACTTC. Translation gives CASSLGLAWAEQYF.